Below, one TCR beta chain is given with its context. This specimen belongs to a study of shared clonotypes between healthy human individuals. The repertoire was sequenced with immunoSEQ multiplex PCR; TCRdb's copy has only in-frame clones and lacks some. The sample yields 2 million to 2.5 million clones, nearly 97% seen once. This CDR3 is 15 amino acids long. Germline assignment: CDR1 SGHTS and CDR2 YDEGEE. V shed 0 bases and J shed 5 bases, with 9 bases lying between them. The V gene is TRBV5-8, the J gene TRBJ1-6; D not resolved. This receptor was obtained from a young man in good health. Material: naive CD4+ T cells sorted from blood. Subset here: CD45RA+ positively selected. The CDR3 loop reads CASSLGGWNNSPLHF. CDR3 nucleotide sequence: TGTGCCAGCAGCTTGGGAGGGTGGAATAATTCACCCCTCCACTTT.